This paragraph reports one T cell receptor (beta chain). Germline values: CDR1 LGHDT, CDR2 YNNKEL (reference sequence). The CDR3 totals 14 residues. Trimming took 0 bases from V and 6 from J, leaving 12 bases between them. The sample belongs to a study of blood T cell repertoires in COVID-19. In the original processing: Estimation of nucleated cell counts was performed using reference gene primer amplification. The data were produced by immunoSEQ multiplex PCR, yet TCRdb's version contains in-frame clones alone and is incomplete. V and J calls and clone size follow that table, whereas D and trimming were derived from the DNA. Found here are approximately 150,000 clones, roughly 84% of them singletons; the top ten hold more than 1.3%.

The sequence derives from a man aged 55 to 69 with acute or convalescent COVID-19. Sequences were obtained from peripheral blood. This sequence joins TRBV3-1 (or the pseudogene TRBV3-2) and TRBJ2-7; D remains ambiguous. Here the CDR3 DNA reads TGTGCCAGCAGCCAAGAGGCATGGTCGGGCGAGCAGTACTTC. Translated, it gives CASSQEAWSGEQYF.